The sequence of this T cell receptor beta chain was determined in a study of blood T cell repertoires in COVID-19. With 3 bases removed from V and 10 bases from J, the gap between germline ends came to 7 bases. Looked up from germline, CDR1 is SEHNR and CDR2 is FQNEAQ (reference sequence). The CDR3 is made up of 11 amino acids. The table came from immunoSEQ multiplex PCR; TCRdb's copy has only in-frame clones and leaves some out. This table has 200,000 to 300,000 clones, more than 80% appearing once. The source of this sequence is a woman of 80 years or more with COVID-19, enrolled during active disease. Sequenced material: peripheral blood. V is TRBV7-9 and J is TRBJ2-1; D is ambiguous. CDR3 sequence reads: CASSLTREQFF. In DNA form, the CDR3 reads TGTGCCAGCAGCTTGACCAGGGAGCAGTTCTTC.